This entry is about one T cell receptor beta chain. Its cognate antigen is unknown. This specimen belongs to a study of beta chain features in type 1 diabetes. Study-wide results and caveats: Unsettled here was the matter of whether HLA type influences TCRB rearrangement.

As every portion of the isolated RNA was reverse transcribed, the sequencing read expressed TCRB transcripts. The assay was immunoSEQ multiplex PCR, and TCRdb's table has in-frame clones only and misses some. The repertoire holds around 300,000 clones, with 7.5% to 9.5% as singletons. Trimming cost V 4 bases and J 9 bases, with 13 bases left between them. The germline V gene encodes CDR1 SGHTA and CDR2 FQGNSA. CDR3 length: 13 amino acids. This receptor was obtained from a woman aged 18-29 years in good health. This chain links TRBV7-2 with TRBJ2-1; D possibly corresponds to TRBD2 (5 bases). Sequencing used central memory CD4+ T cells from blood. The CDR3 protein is CASSSSGNSEQFF. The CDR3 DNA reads TGTGCCAGCAGCTCCTCGGGGAATAGTGAGCAGTTCTTC.